A selection of T cell receptor beta chains follows, all from one sample in a study of blood T cell repertoires in COVID-19. Sequenced by immunoSEQ multiplex PCR; TCRdb stores in-frame clones only, minus some. The sample has 65,000 to 75,000 clones, approximately 80% seen once. The sequenced sample consisted of peripheral blood. The source is a man older than 75 with acute or convalescent COVID-19. CDR3s include the opening cysteine and the closing phenylalanine or tryptophan. Each record gives: clone size, D gene, J gene, V gene, CDR3 DNA, CDR3 protein. A D gene is named only where the DNA matches it firmly. Part of the rows lack a size; the others show once, few, many or a class for expanded clones.

clone_size: NA; d_call: NA; j_call: TRBJ1-5; v_call: TRBV5-1; cdr3_nt: TGCGCCAGCAGAATCGGGGAGAATCAGCCCCAGCATTTT; cdr3_aa: CASRIGENQPQHF
clone_size: NA; d_call: TRBD1; j_call: TRBJ2-7; v_call: TRBV5-3; cdr3_nt: TGTGCCAGAAGCTTACTACCTCTGACAGGGTTCCACGAGCAGTACTTC; cdr3_aa: CARSLLPLTGFHEQYF
clone_size: NA; d_call: NA; j_call: TRBJ2-6; v_call: TRBV3-1/TRBV3-2; cdr3_nt: TGTGCCAGCAGCAGTAGGACAGTTGCCAACGTCCTGACTTTC; cdr3_aa: CASSSRTVANVLTF
clone_size: NA; d_call: TRBD1; j_call: TRBJ2-5; v_call: TRBV4-1; cdr3_nt: TGCGCCAGCAGCCAAGGGGACAGGGAAGAGACCCAGTACTTC; cdr3_aa: CASSQGDREETQYF
clone_size: NA; d_call: TRBD1; j_call: TRBJ1-5; v_call: TRBV18; cdr3_nt: TGTGCCAGCTCACCTGGGACGAGTCTGAGACAGGGGGCCGATCAGCCCCAGCATTTT; cdr3_aa: CASSPGTSLRQGADQPQHF
clone_size: NA; d_call: NA; j_call: TRBJ2-7; v_call: TRBV7-2; cdr3_nt: TGTGCCAGCAGCCCCCGTTCAAGAGACAGTTACTCCTACGAGCAGTACTTC; cdr3_aa: CASSPRSRDSYSYEQYF
clone_size: NA; d_call: NA; j_call: TRBJ2-5; v_call: TRBV28; cdr3_nt: TGTGCCAGCAGTTTTGACAGAGAGACCCAGTACTTC; cdr3_aa: CASSFDRETQYF
clone_size: NA; d_call: NA; j_call: TRBJ1-2; v_call: TRBV10-2; cdr3_nt: TGCGCCAGCAGTGGGACTAGGGGTTTTATAGATGGCTACACCTTC; cdr3_aa: CASSGTRGFIDGYTF
clone_size: NA; d_call: NA; j_call: TRBJ1-5; v_call: TRBV28; cdr3_nt: TGTGCCAGCAGTTTATCGTGGGGGCAGGGAGGCAATCAGCCCCAGCATTTT; cdr3_aa: CASSLSWGQGGNQPQHF
clone_size: once; d_call: TRBD2; j_call: TRBJ2-7; v_call: TRBV18; cdr3_nt: TGTGCCAGCTCACCTAGCGGGGGATTCCACGAGCAGTACTTC; cdr3_aa: CASSPSGGFHEQYF
clone_size: few; d_call: NA; j_call: TRBJ2-2; v_call: TRBV3-1/TRBV3-2; cdr3_nt: TGTGCCAGCAGCCAAGATTTGGGGCAGGCCACCGGGGAGCTGTTTTTT; cdr3_aa: CASSQDLGQATGELFF
clone_size: NA; d_call: TRBD2; j_call: TRBJ2-2; v_call: TRBV7-8; cdr3_nt: TGTGCCAGCAGCTTAGATCTAGCGGGAGGGCCCGGGGAGCTGTTTTTT; cdr3_aa: CASSLDLAGGPGELFF
clone_size: NA; d_call: NA; j_call: TRBJ2-5; v_call: TRBV28; cdr3_nt: TGTGCCAGCAGTTTATTGTCGTGGAGGAGTAAAGAGACCCAGTACTTC; cdr3_aa: CASSLLSWRSKETQYF